This note documents a single T cell receptor (beta chain) sequence. As yet, its antigen is unknown. This specimen belongs to a study of cytotoxic CD8 clonotypes in ibrutinib-treated CLL. Assay used: immunoSEQ multiplex PCR; TCRdb lists only in-frame clones, some missing. The repertoire holds 65,000 to 85,000 clones, with less than 95% as singletons. Germline V CDR1 and CDR2: GTSNPN, SVGIG (reference sequence). The V and J ends lost 2 bases and 7 bases respectively, with 13 bases between them. This CDR3 has 13 amino acids. Overall study results and limits: Exceeding age-matched healthy donors, baseline clonality also tracked the counts of circulating CD8+ T cells.

The material sequenced was PBMCs, taken after 12 months of ibrutinib treatment. This receptor was taken from a human donor with chronic lymphocytic leukemia. The chain combines TRBV30 with TRBJ2-3, with D possibly matching TRBD2 (6 bases). The CDR3 DNA reads TGTGCCTGGAGTCATTTGGGGGGAAATACGCAGTATTTT. As protein: CAWSHLGGNTQYF. The full variable domain, in which reference TRBV30 and TRBJ2-3 provide the parts outside the CDR3, is SQTIHQWPATLVQPVGSPLSLECTVEGTSNPNLYWYRQAAGRGLQLLFYSVGIGQISSEVPQNLSASRPQDRQFILSSKKLLLSDSGFYLCAWSHLGGNTQYFGPGTRLTVL.